This TCR beta chain derives from a study of blood T cell repertoires in COVID-19. Study background: Whether acute or convalescent, the COVID-19 samples came from the United States, Italy and Spain. T cells, B-cell-depleted T cells, or PBMCs provided the cDNA or gDNA that served as material.

Per the authors' pipeline: Scientists estimated how many nucleated cells there were by amplifying reference gene primers. Using immunoSEQ multiplex PCR, the repertoire was profiled, and TCRdb retains in-frame clones only, with some absent. The V and J calls and the clone size are those of that table, but D and trimming were determined from the DNA. The repertoire consists of around 90,000 clones, with roughly 92% occurring once and the leading ten covering about 6.6%. CDR3 length: 14 residues. Germline assignment: CDR1 ENHRY and CDR2 SYGVKD. V lost 3 bases, J lost 2 bases, and 4 bases stayed unmatched.

The origin of this receptor is a woman aged 55-75 years with active COVID-19. This chain joins TRBV10-3 and TRBJ2-7; 7 nucleotides match TRBD2. Input material: peripheral blood. The CDR3 bases are TGTGCCATCAGTGATTTGGCGGGAGCCTACGAGCAGTACTTC. This sequence encodes CAISDLAGAYEQYF.